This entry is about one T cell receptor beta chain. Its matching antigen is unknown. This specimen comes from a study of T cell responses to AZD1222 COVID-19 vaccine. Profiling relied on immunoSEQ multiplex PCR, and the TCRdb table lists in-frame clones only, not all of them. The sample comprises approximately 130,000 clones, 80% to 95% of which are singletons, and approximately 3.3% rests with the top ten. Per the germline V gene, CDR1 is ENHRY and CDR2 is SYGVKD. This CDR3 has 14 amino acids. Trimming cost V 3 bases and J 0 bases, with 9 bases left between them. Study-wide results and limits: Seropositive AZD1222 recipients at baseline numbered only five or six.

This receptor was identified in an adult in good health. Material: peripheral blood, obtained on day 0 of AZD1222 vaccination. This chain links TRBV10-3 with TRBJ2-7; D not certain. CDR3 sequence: CAISDRADSYEQYF. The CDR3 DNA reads TGTGCCATCAGTGATAGGGCAGACTCCTACGAGCAGTACTTC.